This T cell receptor beta chain was recorded in a study of CD8 T cells in Susac syndrome. An input of roughly 0.5 to 1 ug of RNA was subjected to reverse transcription using random hexamers. Coverage of TCR beta CDR3 amplification by immunoSEQ multiplex PCR extended to 54 Vbeta and 13 Jbeta. TCRdb processed the immunoSEQ multiplex PCR reads anew with MiXCR; each CDR3 protein has one entry. The table shows approximately 100,000 distinct CDR3 sequences, with about nine tenths occurring only once. Germline values: CDR1 KGHSH, CDR2 LQKENI. This CDR3 has 15 residues. After removal of 6 bases from V and 4 bases from J, the junction contained 5 bases not matched to a gene. TCR beta from blood CD8+ and CD4+ T cells was sequenced.

What was sequenced was CD4+ T cells from PBMCs. V gene TRBV18 combines with J gene TRBJ2-3, with 12 bases aligning to TRBD1. The clonotype comes from a human donor in good health. In DNA, the CDR3 is TGTGCCAGCTCGGAGGGACAGGGGGCCGCAGATACGCAGTATTTT. It yields the protein CASSEGQGAADTQYF. The full variable domain, rest sourced from reference TRBV18 and TRBJ2-3, is NAGVMQNPRHLVRRRGQEARLRCSPMKGHSHVYWYRQLPEEGLKFMVYLQKENIIDESGMPKERFSAEFPKEGPSILRIQQVVRGDSAAYFCASSEGQGAADTQYFGPGTRLTVL.